The present T cell receptor (beta chain) was sequenced within a study of T cells in Graves' hyperthyroidism and ophthalmopathy. Amplification of TCR beta CDR3 regions used RNA as the template. HTBI primers were employed in a first-round RT-PCR of the TCR CDR3. TCRdb re-called the multiplex PCR reads with MiXCR, one entry per CDR3 protein. The sample records a few hundred thousand distinct CDR3 sequences, 15% to 19% being singletons. Across 18 months, stable Graves' hyperthyroidism was marked by no progression to ophthalmopathy. The specimen was blood. This TCR came from a woman aged 25 to 45 with Graves' hyperthyroidism.

The CDR3 DNA reads as TGTGCCAGCAGTTCTGGACTAGCGGGGGCCTACGAGCAGTTCTTC. Its protein product is CASSSGLAGAYEQFF. V and J are TRBV7-2 and TRBJ2-1; 13 nucleotides match TRBD2. This CDR3 spans 15 amino acids. The V gene's germline CDR1 is SGHTA and CDR2 FQGNSA. Germline trimming cut 6 bases from V and 10 bases from J; bases unmatched to any gene: 9.